This TCR beta chain derives from a study of blood T cell repertoires in COVID-19. Study-level background: From the United States, Italy and Spain came samples of acute and convalescent COVID-19.

This clone is a singleton in its sample. Source study methods: Amplification with reference gene primers provided the estimates of nucleated cell counts. Here immunoSEQ multiplex PCR was the method, and the copy in TCRdb shows in-frame clones only, minus some. The V and J calls and clone size come from that table; D and trimming were worked out from the DNA. The sample has under 75,000 clones, 87% seen once. The clonotype comes from a woman in her late teens or twenties with acute or convalescent COVID-19. Sequencing was done on a sample of peripheral blood.

The CDR3 region is CAWSGVAGPLETQYF. DNA of the CDR3: TGTGCCTGGAGTGGCGTAGCGGGGCCGTTGGAGACCCAGTACTTC. J is TRBJ2-5 and V is TRBV30, with 8 bases identical to TRBD2. CDR1 GTSNPN and CDR2 SVGIG come from the germline V gene (reference sequence). The CDR3 spans 15 residues. V dropped 1 base and J dropped 5; count of bases not matched to a gene: 9.